This TCR beta chain was recovered during a study of cytomegalovirus exposure and HLA in healthy donors. General observations from the study: As immune exposure information, only CMV serostatus was available. Later genetic work tied a missense DCLRE1C variant to beta-chain V and J trimming. The likely explanation for a cluster of highly shared sequence variants was sequencing artifact.

Germline lookup yields CDR1 MGHRA and CDR2 YSYEKL. The CDR3 is made up of 16 amino acids. After removal of 3 bases from V and 8 bases from J, the junction contained 14 bases not matched to a gene. Primers for the PCR totalled 60 Vbeta and 13 Jbeta. Sequenced by immunoSEQ multiplex PCR; TCRdb stores in-frame clones only, minus some. Of 250,000 to 350,000 clones in the sample, more than 80% were seen once. In regard to this clone: The target antigen is unknown.

The sample consisted of PBMCs. The V and J genes are TRBV4-1 and TRBJ1-2; TRBD1 aligns across 8 bases. The TCR comes from a man between 35 and 55 years old in good health and CMV-seropositive. CDR3: CASSHGGFLQGEGYTF. The CDR3 DNA sequence: TGCGCCAGCAGCCACGGCGGGTTCCTACAGGGGGAGGGCTACACCTTC.